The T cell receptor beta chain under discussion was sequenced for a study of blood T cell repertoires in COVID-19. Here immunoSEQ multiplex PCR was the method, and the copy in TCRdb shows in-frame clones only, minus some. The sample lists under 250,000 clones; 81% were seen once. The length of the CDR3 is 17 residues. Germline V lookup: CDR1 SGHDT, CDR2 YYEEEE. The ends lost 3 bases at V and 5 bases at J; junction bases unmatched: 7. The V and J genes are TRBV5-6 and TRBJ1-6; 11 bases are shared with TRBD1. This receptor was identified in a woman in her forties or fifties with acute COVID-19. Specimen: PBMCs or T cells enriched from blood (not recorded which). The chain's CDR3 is CASSSTGTGGNNSPLHF. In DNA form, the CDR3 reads TGTGCCAGCAGCTCCACCGGGACAGGGGGAAATAATTCACCCCTCCACTTT.